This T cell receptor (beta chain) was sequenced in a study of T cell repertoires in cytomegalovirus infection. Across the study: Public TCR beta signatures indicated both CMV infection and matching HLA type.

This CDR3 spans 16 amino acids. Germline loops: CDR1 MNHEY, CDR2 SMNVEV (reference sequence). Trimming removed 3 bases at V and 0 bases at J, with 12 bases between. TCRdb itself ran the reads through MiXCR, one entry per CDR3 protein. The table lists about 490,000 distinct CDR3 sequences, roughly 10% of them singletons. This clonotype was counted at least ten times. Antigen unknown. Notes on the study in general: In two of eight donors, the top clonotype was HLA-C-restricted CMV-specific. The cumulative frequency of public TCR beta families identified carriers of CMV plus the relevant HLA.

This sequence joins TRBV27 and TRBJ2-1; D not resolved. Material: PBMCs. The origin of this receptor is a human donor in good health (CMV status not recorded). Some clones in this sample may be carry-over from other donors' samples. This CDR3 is CASSLAGGYSYNEQFF. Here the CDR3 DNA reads TGTGCCAGCAGTTTGGCCGGTGGTTACTCCTACAATGAGCAGTTCTTC.